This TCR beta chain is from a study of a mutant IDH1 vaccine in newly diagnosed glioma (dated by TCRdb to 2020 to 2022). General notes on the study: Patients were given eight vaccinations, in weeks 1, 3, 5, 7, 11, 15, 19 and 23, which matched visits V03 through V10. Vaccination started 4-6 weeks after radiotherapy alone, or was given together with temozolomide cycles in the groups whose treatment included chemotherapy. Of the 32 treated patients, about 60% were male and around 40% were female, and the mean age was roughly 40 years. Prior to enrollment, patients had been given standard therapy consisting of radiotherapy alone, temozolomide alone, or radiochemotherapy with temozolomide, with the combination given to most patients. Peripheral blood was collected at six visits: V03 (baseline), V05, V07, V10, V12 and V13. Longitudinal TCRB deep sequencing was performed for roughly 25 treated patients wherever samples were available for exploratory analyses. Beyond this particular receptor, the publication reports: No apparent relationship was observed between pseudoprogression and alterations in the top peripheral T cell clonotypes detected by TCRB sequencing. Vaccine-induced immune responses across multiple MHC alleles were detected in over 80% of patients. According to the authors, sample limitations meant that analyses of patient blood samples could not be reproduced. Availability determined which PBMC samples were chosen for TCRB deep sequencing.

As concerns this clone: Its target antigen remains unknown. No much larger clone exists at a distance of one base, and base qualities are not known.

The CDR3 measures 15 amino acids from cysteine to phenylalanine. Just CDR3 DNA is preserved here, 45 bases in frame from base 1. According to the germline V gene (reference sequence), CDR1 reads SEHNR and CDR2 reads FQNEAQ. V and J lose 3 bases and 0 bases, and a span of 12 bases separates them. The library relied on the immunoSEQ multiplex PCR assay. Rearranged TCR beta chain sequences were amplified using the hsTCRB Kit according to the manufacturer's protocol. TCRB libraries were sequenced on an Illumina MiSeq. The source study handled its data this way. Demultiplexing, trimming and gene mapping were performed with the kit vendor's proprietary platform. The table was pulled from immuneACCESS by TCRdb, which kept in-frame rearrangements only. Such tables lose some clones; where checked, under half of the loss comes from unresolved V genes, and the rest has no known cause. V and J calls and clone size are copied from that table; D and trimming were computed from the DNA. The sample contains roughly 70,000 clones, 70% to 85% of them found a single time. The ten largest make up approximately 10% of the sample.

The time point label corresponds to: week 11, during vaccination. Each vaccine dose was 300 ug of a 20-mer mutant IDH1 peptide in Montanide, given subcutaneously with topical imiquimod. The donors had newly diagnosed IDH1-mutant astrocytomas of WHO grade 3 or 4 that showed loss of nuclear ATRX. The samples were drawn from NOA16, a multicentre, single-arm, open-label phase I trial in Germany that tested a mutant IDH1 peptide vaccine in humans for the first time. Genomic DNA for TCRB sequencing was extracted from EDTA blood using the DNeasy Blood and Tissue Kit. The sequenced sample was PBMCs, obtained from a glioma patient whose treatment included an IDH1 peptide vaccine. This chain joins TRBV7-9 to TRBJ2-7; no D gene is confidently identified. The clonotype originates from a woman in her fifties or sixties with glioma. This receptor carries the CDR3 CASSFGSPSSYEQYF. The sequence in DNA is TGTGCCAGCAGCTTCGGATCGCCGAGCTCCTACGAGCAGTACTTC.